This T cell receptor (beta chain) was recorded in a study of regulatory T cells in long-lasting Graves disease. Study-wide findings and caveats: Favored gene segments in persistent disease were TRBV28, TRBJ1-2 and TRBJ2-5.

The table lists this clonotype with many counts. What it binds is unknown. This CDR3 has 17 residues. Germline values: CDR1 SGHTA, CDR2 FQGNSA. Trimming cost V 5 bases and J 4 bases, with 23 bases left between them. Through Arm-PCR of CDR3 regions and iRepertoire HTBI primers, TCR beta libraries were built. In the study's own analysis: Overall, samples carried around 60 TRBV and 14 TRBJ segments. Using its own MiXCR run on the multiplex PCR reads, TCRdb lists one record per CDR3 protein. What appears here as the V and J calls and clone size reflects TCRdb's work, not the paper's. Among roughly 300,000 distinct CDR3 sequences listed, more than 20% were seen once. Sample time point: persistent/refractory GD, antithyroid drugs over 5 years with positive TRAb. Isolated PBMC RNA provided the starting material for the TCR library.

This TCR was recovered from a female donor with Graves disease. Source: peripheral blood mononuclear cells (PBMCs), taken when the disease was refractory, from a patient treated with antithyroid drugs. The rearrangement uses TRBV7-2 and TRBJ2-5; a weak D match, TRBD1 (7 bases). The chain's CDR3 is CASSHGGYSQGRETQYF. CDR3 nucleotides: TGTGCCAGCAGCCACGGAGGGTACTCACAGGGGAGAGAGACCCAGTACTTC.